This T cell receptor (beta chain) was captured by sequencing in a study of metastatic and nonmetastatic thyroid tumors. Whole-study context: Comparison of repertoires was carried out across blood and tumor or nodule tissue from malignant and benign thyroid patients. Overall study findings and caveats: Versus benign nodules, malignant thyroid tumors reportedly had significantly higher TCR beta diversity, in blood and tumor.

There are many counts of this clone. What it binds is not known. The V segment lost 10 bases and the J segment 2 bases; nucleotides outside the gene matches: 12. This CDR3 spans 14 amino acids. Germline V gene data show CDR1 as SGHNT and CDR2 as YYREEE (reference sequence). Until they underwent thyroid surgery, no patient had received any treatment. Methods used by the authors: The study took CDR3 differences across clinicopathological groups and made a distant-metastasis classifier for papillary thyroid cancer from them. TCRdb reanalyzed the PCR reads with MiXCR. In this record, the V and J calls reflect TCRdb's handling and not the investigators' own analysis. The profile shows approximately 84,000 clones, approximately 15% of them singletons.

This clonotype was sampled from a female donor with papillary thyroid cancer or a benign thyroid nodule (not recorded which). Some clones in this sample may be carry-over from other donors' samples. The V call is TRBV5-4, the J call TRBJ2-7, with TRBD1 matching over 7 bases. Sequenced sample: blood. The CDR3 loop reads CAFKGGQDTYEQYF. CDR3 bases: TGTGCCTTCAAAGGCGGACAGGACACCTACGAGCAGTACTTC.